This T cell receptor (beta chain) was identified during a study of OX40 agonist ivuxolimab in advanced cancers. V dropped 5 bases and J dropped 1 base, with 9 bases sitting between them. The CDR3 length is 13 residues. The V gene's germline CDR1 is MDHEN and CDR2 SYDVKM. This clone came up a few times. The method was immunoSEQ multiplex PCR; TCRdb's version includes in-frame clones alone and lacks a portion of them. The sample lists about 35,000 clones; nearly 75% were seen once. This sample comprised CD4+ or CD8+ T cells sorted from blood, obtained in a trial of the OX40 agonist ivuxolimab. V gene TRBV28 combines with J gene TRBJ2-7; D unresolved. The source is an adult with an advanced solid tumor such as melanoma, head and neck, liver or kidney cancer. The CDR3 bases are TGTGCCAGCAGTCAACTACGATCCTACGAGCAGTACTTC. Its translation is CASSQLRSYEQYF.